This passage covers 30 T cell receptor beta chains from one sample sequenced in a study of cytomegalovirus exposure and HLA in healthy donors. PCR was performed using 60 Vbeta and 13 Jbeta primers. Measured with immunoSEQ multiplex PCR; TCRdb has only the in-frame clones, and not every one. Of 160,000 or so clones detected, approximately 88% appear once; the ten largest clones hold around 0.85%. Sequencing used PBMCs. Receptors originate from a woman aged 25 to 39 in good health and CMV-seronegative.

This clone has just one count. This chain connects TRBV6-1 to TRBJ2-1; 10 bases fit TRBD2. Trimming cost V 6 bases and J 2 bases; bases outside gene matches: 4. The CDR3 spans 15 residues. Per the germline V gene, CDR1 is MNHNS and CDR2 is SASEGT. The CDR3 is CASSELAGPYNEQFF. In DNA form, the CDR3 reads TGTGCCAGCAGCGAACTAGCGGGACCCTACAATGAGCAGTTCTTC.

In nucleotides, the CDR3 is TGTGCCAGCAGCCACTACAGAGCCGCTACCTACGAGCAGTACTTC. This codes for CASSHYRAATYEQYF. The chain uses TRBV14 and TRBJ2-7; no firm D call. V was clipped by 3 bases and J by 2 bases, with 14 bases between them. CDR1 and CDR2 from the germline V gene are SGHDN and FVKESK. The length of the CDR3 is 15 residues. Supplemented by reference TRBV14 and TRBJ2-7, the full variable domain reads EAGVTQFPSHSVIEKGQTVTLRCDPISGHDNLYWYRRVMGKEIKFLLHFVKESKQDESGMPNNRFLAERTGGTYSTLKVQPAELEDSGVYFCASSHYRAATYEQYFGPGTRLTVT.

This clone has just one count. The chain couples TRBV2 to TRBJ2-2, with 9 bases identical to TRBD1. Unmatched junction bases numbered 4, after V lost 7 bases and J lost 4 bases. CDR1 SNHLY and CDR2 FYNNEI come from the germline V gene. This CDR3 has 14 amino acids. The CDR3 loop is CASTGTGITGELFF. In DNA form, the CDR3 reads TGTGCCAGCACCGGGACAGGGATCACCGGGGAGCTGTTTTTT.

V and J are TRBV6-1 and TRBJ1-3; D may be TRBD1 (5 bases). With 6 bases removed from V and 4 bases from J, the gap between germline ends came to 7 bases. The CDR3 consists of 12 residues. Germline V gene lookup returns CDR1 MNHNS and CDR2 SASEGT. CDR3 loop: CASRGLGNTIYF. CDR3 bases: TGTGCCAGCAGGGGGCTCGGAAACACCATATATTTT.

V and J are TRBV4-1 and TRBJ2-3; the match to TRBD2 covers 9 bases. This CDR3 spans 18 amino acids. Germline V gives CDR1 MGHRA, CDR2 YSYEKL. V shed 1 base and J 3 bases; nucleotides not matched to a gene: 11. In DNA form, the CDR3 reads TGCGCCAGCAGCCAAGTGGGCGGGAGGGCGACGGTAACAGATACGCAGTATTTT. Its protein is CASSQVGGRATVTDTQYF.

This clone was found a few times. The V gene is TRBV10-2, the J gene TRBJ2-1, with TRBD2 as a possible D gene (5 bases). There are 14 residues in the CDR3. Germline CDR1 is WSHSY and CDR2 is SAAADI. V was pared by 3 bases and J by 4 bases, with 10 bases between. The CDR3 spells CASSEAQRYNEQFF. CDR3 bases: TGCGCCAGCAGTGAAGCCCAGCGGTACAATGAGCAGTTCTTC.

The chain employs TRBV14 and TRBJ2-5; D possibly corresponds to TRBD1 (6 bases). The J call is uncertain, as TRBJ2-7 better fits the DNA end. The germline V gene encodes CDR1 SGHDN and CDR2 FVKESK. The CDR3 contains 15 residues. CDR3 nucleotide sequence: TGTGCCAGCAGCTTTCGGACAGTAGGAACCTACGAGCAGTACTTC. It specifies CASSFRTVGTYEQYF.

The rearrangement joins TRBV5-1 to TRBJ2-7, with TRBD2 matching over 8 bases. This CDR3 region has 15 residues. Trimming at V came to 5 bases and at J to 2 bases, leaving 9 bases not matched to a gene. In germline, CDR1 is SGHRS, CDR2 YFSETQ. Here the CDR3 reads CASREGLVWTYEQYF. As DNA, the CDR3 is TGCGCCAGCAGAGAGGGACTAGTTTGGACCTACGAGCAGTACTTC. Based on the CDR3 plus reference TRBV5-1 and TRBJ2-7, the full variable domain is KAGVTQTPRYLIKTRGQQVTLSCSPISGHRSVSWYQQTPGQGLQFLFEYFSETQRNKGNFPGRFSGRQFSNSRSEMNVSTLELGDSALYLCASREGLVWTYEQYFGPGTRLTVT.

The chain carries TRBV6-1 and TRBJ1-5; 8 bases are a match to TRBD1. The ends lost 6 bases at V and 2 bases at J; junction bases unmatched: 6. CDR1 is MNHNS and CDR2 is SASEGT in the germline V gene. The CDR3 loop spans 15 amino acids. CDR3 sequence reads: CASRPDRGGNQPQHF. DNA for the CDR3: TGTGCCAGCAGGCCCGACAGGGGCGGCAATCAGCCCCAGCATTTT.

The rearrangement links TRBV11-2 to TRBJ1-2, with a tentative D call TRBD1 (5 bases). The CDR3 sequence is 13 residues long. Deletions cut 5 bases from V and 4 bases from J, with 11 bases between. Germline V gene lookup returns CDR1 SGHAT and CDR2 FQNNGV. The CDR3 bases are TGTGCCAGCAGCAACGGGCAGGGCTATGGCTACACCTTC. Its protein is CASSNGQGYGYTF.

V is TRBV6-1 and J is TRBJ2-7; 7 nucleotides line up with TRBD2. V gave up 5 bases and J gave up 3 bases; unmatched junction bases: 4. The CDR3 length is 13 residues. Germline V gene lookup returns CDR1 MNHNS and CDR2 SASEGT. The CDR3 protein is CASSSGGIYEQYF. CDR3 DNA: TGTGCCAGCAGTTCCGGGGGGATCTACGAGCAGTACTTC.

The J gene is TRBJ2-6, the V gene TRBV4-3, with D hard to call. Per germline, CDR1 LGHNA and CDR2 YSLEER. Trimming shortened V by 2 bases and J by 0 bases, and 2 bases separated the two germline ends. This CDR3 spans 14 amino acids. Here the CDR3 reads CASSQLSGANVLTF. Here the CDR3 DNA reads TGCGCCAGCAGCCAACTCTCTGGGGCCAACGTCCTGACTTTC.

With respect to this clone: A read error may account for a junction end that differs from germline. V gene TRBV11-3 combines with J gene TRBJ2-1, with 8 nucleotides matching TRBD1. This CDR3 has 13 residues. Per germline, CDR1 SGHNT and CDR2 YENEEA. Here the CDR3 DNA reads TGTGCCAGCAGCTCTACTACCGGGACAGGTATACTCTTC. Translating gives CASSSTTGTGILF.

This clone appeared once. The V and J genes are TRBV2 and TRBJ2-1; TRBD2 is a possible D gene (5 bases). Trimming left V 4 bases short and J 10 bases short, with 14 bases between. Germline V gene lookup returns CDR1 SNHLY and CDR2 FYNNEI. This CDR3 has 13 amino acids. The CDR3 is CASSALGSGEQFF. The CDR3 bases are TGTGCCAGCAGTGCGTTGGGAAGCGGCGAGCAGTTCTTC.

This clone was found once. CDR3 residues: CASSLGLDYGYTF. The CDR3 nucleotides read TGTGCCAGCAGTCTAGGCCTAGACTATGGCTACACCTTC. V is TRBV6-6 and J is TRBJ1-2; D uncertain. This CDR3 has 13 amino acids. Trimming left V 5 bases short and J 3 bases short, with 10 bases between. Germline CDR1 is MNHNY and CDR2 is SVGAGI (reference sequence).

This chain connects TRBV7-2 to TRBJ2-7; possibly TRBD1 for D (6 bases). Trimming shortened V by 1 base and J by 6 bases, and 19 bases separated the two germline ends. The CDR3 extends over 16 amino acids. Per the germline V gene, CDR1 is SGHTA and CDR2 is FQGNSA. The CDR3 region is CASSLGGAGVGSEQYF. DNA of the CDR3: TGTGCCAGCAGCTTAGGAGGTGCAGGGGTAGGGTCCGAGCAGTACTTC.

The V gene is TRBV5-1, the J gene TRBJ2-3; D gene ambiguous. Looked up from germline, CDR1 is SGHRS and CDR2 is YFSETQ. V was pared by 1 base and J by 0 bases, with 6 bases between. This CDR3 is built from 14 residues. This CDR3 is CASSLPGSTDTQYF. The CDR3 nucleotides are TGCGCCAGCAGCTTGCCTGGCAGCACAGATACGCAGTATTTT.

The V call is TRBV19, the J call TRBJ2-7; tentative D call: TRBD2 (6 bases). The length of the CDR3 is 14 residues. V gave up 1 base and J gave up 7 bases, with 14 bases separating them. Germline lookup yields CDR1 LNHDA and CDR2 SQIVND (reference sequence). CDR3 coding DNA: TGTGCCAGTAGTATAGGGCCCCTAGGAGGGGAGCAGTACTTC. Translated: CASSIGPLGGEQYF.

Here the CDR3 reads CASSQEVLGTSGTYEQYF. For the CDR3, the DNA is TGTGCCAGCAGCCAAGAGGTGCTCGGGACTAGCGGTACCTACGAGCAGTACTTC. The chain carries TRBV4-2 and TRBJ2-7; 11 positions match TRBD2. Losses at the gene ends were 0 bases for V and 2 bases for J; bases not matched to a gene: 9. Germline loops: CDR1 LGHNA, CDR2 YNFKEQ. The CDR3 contains 18 residues.

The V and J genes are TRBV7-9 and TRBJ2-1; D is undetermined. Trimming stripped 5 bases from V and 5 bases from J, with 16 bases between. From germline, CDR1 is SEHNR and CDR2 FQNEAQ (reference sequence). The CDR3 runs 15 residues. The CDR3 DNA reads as TGTGCCAGCAGCCCCTTGGCACTGAGGCACAATGAGCAGTTCTTC. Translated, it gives CASSPLALRHNEQFF.

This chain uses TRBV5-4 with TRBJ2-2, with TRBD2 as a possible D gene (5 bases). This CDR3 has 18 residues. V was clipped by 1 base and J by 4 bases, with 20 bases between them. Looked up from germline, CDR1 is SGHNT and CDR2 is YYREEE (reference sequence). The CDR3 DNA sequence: TGTGCCAGCAGCTTGTTCGGTTGGGCGGGCATAATCACCGGGGAGCTGTTTTTT. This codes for CASSLFGWAGIITGELFF. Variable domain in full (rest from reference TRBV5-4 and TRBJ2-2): ETGVTQSPTHLIKTRGQQVTLRCSSQSGHNTVSWYQQALGQGPQFIFQYYREEENGRGNFPPRFSGLQFPNYSSELNVNALELDDSALYLCASSLFGWAGIITGELFFGEGSRLTVL.

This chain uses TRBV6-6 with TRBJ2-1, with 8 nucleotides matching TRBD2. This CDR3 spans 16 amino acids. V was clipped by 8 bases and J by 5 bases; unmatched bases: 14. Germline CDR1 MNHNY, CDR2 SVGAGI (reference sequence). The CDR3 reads CASLPSGRGANNEQFF. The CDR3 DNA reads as TGTGCCAGCCTACCTTCCGGGCGGGGGGCCAACAATGAGCAGTTCTTC.

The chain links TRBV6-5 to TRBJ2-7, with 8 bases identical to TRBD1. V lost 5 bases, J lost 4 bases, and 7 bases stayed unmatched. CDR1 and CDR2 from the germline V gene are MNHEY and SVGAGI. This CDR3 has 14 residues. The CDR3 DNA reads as TGTGCCAGCAGTCTTGACAGGGGCCGTTACGAGCAGTACTTC. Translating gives CASSLDRGRYEQYF.

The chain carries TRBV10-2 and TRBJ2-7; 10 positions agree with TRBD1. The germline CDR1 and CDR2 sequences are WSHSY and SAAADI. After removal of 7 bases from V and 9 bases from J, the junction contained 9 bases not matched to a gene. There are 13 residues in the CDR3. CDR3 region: CASKETGGAWQYF. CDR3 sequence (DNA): TGCGCCAGCAAAGAGACAGGGGGCGCGTGGCAGTACTTC.

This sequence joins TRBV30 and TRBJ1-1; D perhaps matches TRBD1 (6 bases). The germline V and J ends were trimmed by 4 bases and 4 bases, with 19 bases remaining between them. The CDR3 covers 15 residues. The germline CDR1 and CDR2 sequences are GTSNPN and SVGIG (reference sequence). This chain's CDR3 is CAWKGGENLGTEAFF. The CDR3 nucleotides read TGTGCCTGGAAAGGGGGTGAGAATTTGGGCACTGAAGCTTTCTTT. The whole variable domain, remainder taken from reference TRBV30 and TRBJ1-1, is SQTIHQWPATLVQPVGSPLSLECTVEGTSNPNLYWYRQAAGRGLQLLFYSVGIGQISSEVPQNLSASRPQDRQFILSSKKLLLSDSGFYLCAWKGGENLGTEAFFGQGTRLTVV.

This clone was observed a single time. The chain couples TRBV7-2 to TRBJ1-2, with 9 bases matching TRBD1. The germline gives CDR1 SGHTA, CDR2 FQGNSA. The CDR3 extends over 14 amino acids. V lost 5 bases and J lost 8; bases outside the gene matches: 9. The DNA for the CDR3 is TGTGCCAGCAGCCAGCAGGGGACAGGGAGCGGCTACACCTTC. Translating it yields CASSQQGTGSGYTF.

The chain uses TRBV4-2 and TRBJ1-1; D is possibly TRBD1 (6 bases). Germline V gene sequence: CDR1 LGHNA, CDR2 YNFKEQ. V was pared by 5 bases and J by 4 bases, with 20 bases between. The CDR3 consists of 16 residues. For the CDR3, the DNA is TGTGCCAGCAGCAAGCGGGGGGGCGGGGATTCCACTGAAGCTTTCTTT. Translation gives CASSKRGGGDSTEAFF.

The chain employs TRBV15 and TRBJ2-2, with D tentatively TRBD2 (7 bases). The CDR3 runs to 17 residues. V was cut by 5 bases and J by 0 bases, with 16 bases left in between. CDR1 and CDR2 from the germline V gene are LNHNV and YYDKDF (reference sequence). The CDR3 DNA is TGTGCCACCAGCCCCACCGGGGGGCACACGAACACCGGGGAGCTGTTTTTT. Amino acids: CATSPTGGHTNTGELFF. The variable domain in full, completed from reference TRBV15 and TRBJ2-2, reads DAMVIQNPRYQVTQFGKPVTLSCSQTLNHNVMYWYQQKSSQAPKLLFHYYDKDFNNEADTPDNFQSRRPNTSFCFLDIRSPGLGDTAMYLCATSPTGGHTNTGELFFGEGSRLTVL.

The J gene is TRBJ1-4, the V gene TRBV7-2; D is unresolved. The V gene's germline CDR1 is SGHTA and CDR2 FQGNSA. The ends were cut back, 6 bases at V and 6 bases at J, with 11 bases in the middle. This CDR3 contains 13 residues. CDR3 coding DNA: TGTGCCAGCAGACGCGCTCCCGATGAAAAACTGTTTTTT. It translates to CASRRAPDEKLFF.

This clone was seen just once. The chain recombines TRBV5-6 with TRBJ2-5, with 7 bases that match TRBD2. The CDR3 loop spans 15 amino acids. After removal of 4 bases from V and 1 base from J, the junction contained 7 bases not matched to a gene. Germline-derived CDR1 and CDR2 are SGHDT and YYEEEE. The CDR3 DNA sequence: TGTGCCAGCAGCGGGACTCGGACTAGCCAAGAGACCCAGTACTTC. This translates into CASSGTRTSQETQYF.